This is a list of T cell receptor beta chains from one sample in a study of blood T cell repertoires in COVID-19. Assay: immunoSEQ multiplex PCR; the TCRdb copy retains only in-frame clones and omits some. This table holds 45,000 to 55,000 clones, around 84% found once. Sequences were obtained from peripheral blood. The source of these receptors is a man aged 50 to 59 with acute or convalescent COVID-19. Each CDR3 is given with its conserved first and last residue. The D gene is left open where the match is weak. Size tells how often a clone was seen (once, few, many) or the class of an expanded clone, and some rows leave it out.

clone_size,v_call,d_call,j_call,cdr3_nt,cdr3_aa
-,TRBV25-1,-,TRBJ1-4,TGTGCCAGCAGTGCTTTTGACTCTAATGAAAAACTGTTTTTT,CASSAFDSNEKLFF
-,TRBV5-1,-,TRBJ2-7,TGCGCCAGCAGCTTCGGACAGCTGGGTTTTGAGCAGTACTTC,CASSFGQLGFEQYF
-,TRBV18,TRBD1,TRBJ2-7,TGTGCCAGTCGAGCGGACAGGAATTCCCACGAGCAGTACTTC,CASRADRNSHEQYF
once,TRBV7-9,TRBD1,TRBJ2-5,TGTGCCAGCAGCTCACCAGACAGGGGGCGGGAGACCCAGTACTTC,CASSSPDRGRETQYF
few,TRBV7-9,TRBD1,TRBJ1-2,TGTGCCAGCAGCCCAACCGGGACAGAGAAAGGTATCTATGGCTACACCTTC,CASSPTGTEKGIYGYTF
-,TRBV5-4,-,TRBJ2-1,TGTGCCAGCAGCTTGGTTTGGGGCCGGGACTCAGGTTACAATGAGCAGTTCTTC,CASSLVWGRDSGYNEQFF
-,TRBV28,TRBD1,TRBJ1-4,TGTGCCAGCGGTAAATATCCGGGACAGGGAGTCGCGAAACTGTTTTTT,CASGKYPGQGVAKLFF
-,TRBV9,TRBD1,TRBJ1-2,TGTGCCAGCAGCGTAGGGACAGGGGCGAGTGGCTACACCTTC,CASSVGTGASGYTF
-,TRBV24-1,TRBD2,TRBJ2-3,TGTGCCACCAGTGATCGGGGGGGCCGAGAAGATACGCAGTATTTT,CATSDRGGREDTQYF
-,TRBV29-1,-,TRBJ1-1,TGCAGCGTTGTTCGGGGAGGTGAAGCTTTCTTT,CSVVRGGEAFF
-,TRBV9,-,TRBJ2-1,TGTGCCAGCAGCATTAGGGGGGAGGGGTCGATCTCCTACAATGAGCAGTTCTTC,CASSIRGEGSISYNEQFF
once,TRBV29-1,TRBD1,TRBJ2-7,TGCAGCGTCCTTCGGACAGGGGGCAGCTACGAGCAGTACTTC,CSVLRTGGSYEQYF
-,TRBV5-1,TRBD1,TRBJ1-1,TGCGCCAGCAGCCCCGGCCTCGGGACAGGAGGGACTGAAGCTTTCTTT,CASSPGLGTGGTEAFF
-,TRBV9,TRBD2,TRBJ2-1,TGTGCCAGCAGCGTAGAAGTTAGTAGGGCTAGCGGTATAGTGGGGGGGAATGAGCAGTTCTTC,CASSVEVSRASGIVGGNEQFF
-,TRBV7-9,-,TRBJ2-2,TGTGCCAGCAGCTTTTATAGTGATACCGGGGAGCTGTTTTTT,CASSFYSDTGELFF
-,TRBV28,TRBD2,TRBJ2-2,TGTGCCAGCCTCTCTGGACTAGTAAGGACCGGGGAGCTGTTTTTT,CASLSGLVRTGELFF
-,TRBV5-4,-,TRBJ2-5,TGTGCCAGCAGCCCTACTGGTATAAAGACCCAGTACTTC,CASSPTGIKTQYF
-,TRBV28,-,TRBJ1-5,TGTGCCAGCAGAACCTCAGGGTGGCAGCCCCAGCATTTT,CASRTSGWQPQHF
-,TRBV29-1,-,TRBJ2-7,TGCAGCGTTGTAACAGGTAGGGGCTACGAGCAGTACTTC,CSVVTGRGYEQYF
-,TRBV5-8,-,TRBJ2-1,TGTGCCAGCAGCTTTACTAGCATTCGTGAGCAGTTCTTC,CASSFTSIREQFF
-,TRBV7-6,-,TRBJ1-1,TGTGCCAGCAGCGCCCGAGAGTTGCAGGGGACTGAAGCTTTCTTT,CASSARELQGTEAFF
-,TRBV7-9,TRBD2,TRBJ2-1,TGTGCCAGCAGCTCTAGCGGGAGTAGGGACAATGAGCAGTTCTTC,CASSSSGSRDNEQFF
-,TRBV27,TRBD1,TRBJ2-3,TGTGCCAGCAGTCCCCTTCCGGGCAGGGGGAGCACAGATACGCAGTATTTT,CASSPLPGRGSTDTQYF
-,TRBV28,TRBD2,TRBJ2-1,TGTGCCAGCAGCGCACTAGCGGGAGGGCCAGGGTACAATGAGCAGTTCTTC,CASSALAGGPGYNEQFF
-,TRBV10-3,TRBD2,TRBJ2-3,TGTGCCATCAGTGAGCCTACGGGACTAGCGGAGACCACTAGCACAGATACGCAGTATTTT,CAISEPTGLAETTSTDTQYF
-,TRBV15,TRBD1,TRBJ1-1,TGTGCCACCAGCCCCAGAGCGGGACAGGGTCCTGAAGCTTTCTTT,CATSPRAGQGPEAFF
-,TRBV5-5,-,TRBJ2-3,TGTGCCAGCAGCCCCTATGCGGCTCCGTCCACAGATACGCAGTATTTT,CASSPYAAPSTDTQYF
-,TRBV6-5,TRBD1,TRBJ2-5,TGTGCCAGCAGTTACTCGACAGGGGGAGAGACCCAGTACTTC,CASSYSTGGETQYF
-,TRBV7-6,TRBD2,TRBJ2-3,TGTGCCAGCAGCTTATCGGGGAGAGCGGGATTAGATACGCAGTATTTT,CASSLSGRAGLDTQYF
-,TRBV19,-,TRBJ1-5,TGTGCCAGTAGTGGCGGTCAGCCCCAGCATTTT,CASSGGQPQHF
-,TRBV5-5,-,TRBJ1-4,TGTGCCAGCAGCCCGGTTTCGACGAGGGCCGGTGGTGAAAAACTGTTTTTT,CASSPVSTRAGGEKLFF
-,TRBV30,TRBD1,TRBJ1-5,TGTGCCTGGAGGACAGGGTTCAATCAGCCCCAGCATTTT,CAWRTGFNQPQHF
-,TRBV9,TRBD1,TRBJ1-4,TGTGCCAGCAGCGCCAGACAGGGCCCTGAAAAACTGTTTTTT,CASSARQGPEKLFF
-,TRBV29-1,TRBD2,TRBJ2-3,TGCAGCGTTGAGCTAACTAGCGTCGGCACAGATACGCAGTATTTT,CSVELTSVGTDTQYF
-,TRBV5-1,-,TRBJ1-2,TGCGCCAGCAGCTTGGGTCCAGGGGTATATGGCTACACCTTC,CASSLGPGVYGYTF
-,TRBV5-1,-,TRBJ2-5,TGCGCCAGCAGTTTGAGCTTAGAGACCCAGTACTTC,CASSLSLETQYF
-,TRBV28,TRBD1,TRBJ1-5,TGTGCCAGCAGCTGGGACAGGGGAGAACAGCCCCAGCATTTT,CASSWDRGEQPQHF
-,TRBV28,-,TRBJ1-2,TGTGCCAGCACCGCCCCGACAGATTATGGCTACACCTTC,CASTAPTDYGYTF
-,TRBV3-1/TRBV3-2,-,TRBJ1-2,TGTGCCAGCAGCCAGAGCGCAGGGGCCGGTGGCTACACCTTC,CASSQSAGAGGYTF
-,TRBV6-7,TRBD2,TRBJ2-1,TGTGCCAGCAGTAAAGAACTAGCGGGGGGGCCAGAGCAGTTCTTC,CASSKELAGGPEQFF
-,TRBV6-1,TRBD1,TRBJ1-5,TGTGCCAGCAGTGCCCGACAGGGTCGAAGCAATCAGCCCCAGCATTTT,CASSARQGRSNQPQHF
-,TRBV7-9,TRBD1,TRBJ1-4,TGTGCCAGCAGCTTAGCTTACAGGGGTTCTAATGAAAAACTGTTTTTT,CASSLAYRGSNEKLFF
-,TRBV9,TRBD1,TRBJ2-7,TGTGCCAGCAGCAAAAGGACAGGCCTCGAGCAGTACTTC,CASSKRTGLEQYF
-,TRBV6-5,-,TRBJ1-3,TGTGCCAGCAAGGAGGGGTTAAGAAACACCATATATTTT,CASKEGLRNTIYF
-,TRBV5-6,-,TRBJ1-6,TGTGCCAGCAGCCTAGGGGCAGGGGTCTCACCCCTCCACTTT,CASSLGAGVSPLHF
-,TRBV6-5,TRBD1,TRBJ1-2,TGTGCCAGCAGGGAGGGGGGACAGCCAAACTATGGCTACACCTTC,CASREGGQPNYGYTF
-,TRBV10-3,TRBD1,TRBJ1-1,TGTGCCATCAGTGACAGGGGGCGAACTGAAGCTTTCTTT,CAISDRGRTEAFF